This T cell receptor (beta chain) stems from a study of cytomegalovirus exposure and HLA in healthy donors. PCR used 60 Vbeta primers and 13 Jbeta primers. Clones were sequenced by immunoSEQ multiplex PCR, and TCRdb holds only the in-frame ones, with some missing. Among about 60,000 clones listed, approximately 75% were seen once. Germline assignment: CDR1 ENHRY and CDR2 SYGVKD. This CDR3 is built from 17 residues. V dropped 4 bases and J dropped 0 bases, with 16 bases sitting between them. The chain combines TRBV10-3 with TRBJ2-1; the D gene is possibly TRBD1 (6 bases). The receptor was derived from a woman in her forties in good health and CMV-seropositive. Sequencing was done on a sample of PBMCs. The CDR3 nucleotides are TGTGCCATCAGTGTCGAGGGACAAATTAGCTCCTACAATGAGCAGTTCTTC. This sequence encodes CAISVEGQISSYNEQFF.